Each of the 26 T cell receptor beta chains below was sequenced from the same sample in a study of blood T cell repertoires in COVID-19. The assay was immunoSEQ multiplex PCR, and TCRdb's table has in-frame clones only and misses some. The sample has about 28,000 clones; over 75% are singletons. The material sequenced was peripheral blood. These receptors were obtained from a human donor in a cohort sampled during active COVID-19.

V and J are TRBV12-3 or TRBV12-4 and TRBJ2-7, with TRBD1 matching over 8 bases. CDR3 size: 13 residues. Trimming took 5 bases from V and 6 from J; bases not matched to a gene: 6. The CDR3, as DNA: TGTGCCAGCAGTCGGACAGGGCAAAGCGAGCAGTACTTC. Amino acids: CASSRTGQSEQYF.

The genes are TRBV6-2 or TRBV6-3 and TRBJ1-2; 7 nucleotides match TRBD1. CDR1 MNHEY and CDR2 SVGEGT come from the germline V gene. CDR3 size: 15 residues. V lost 5 bases and J lost 0; bases outside the gene matches: 6. For the CDR3, the DNA is TGTGCCAGCAGTGACGGGGACAGAACTAACTATGGCTACACCTTC. Amino acid sequence: CASSDGDRTNYGYTF.

The chain employs TRBV7-9 and TRBJ1-1; 8 bases match TRBD1. CDR3 length: 14 residues. With 0 bases clipped from V and 8 bases from J, the junction kept 5 bases outside the gene matches. Germline CDR1 SEHNR, CDR2 FQNEAQ (reference sequence). The CDR3, as DNA: TGTGCCAGCAGCTTAGCCCTGGACAGGGAAGAAGCTTTCTTT. Its translation: CASSLALDREEAFF.

This clone was observed once. The rearrangement uses TRBV2 and TRBJ2-7; perhaps TRBD2 as D (5 bases). Per germline, CDR1 SNHLY and CDR2 FYNNEI. The CDR3 loop spans 15 amino acids. The V and J ends lost 2 bases and 9 bases respectively, with 20 bases between them. CDR3 loop: CASSESLLDLAGQYF. The CDR3 DNA is TGTGCCAGCAGTGAAAGTTTACTGGATCTCGCGGGGCAGTACTTC.

The CDR3 DNA sequence: TGTGCCAGCAGTCTCAGGGGGTTCAAAACCGGGGAGCTGTTTTTT. Protein product: CASSLRGFKTGELFF. This chain connects TRBV28 to TRBJ2-2; 7 bases map to TRBD1. From germline, CDR1 is MDHEN and CDR2 SYDVKM. With V trimmed by 5 bases and J by 5 bases, 8 bases remained unmatched. There are 15 residues in the CDR3.

The chain carries TRBV19 and TRBJ2-7; 7 bases map to TRBD1. This CDR3 spans 15 amino acids. Germline CDR1 LNHDA, CDR2 SQIVND (reference sequence). V shed 3 bases, J shed 2 bases, and the junction held 7 bases outside the gene matches. CDR3 sequence: CASSIDREGAYEQYF. The CDR3 DNA follows: TGTGCCAGTAGTATCGACAGGGAAGGGGCCTACGAGCAGTACTTC.

This chain uses TRBV6-2 or TRBV6-3 with TRBJ1-6; D unclear. CDR1 is MNHEY and CDR2 is SVGEGT in the germline V gene. V shed 0 bases and J shed 1 base, with 10 bases lying between them. The CDR3 extends over 17 amino acids. CDR3 sequence: CASSYSSGESYNSPLHF. In DNA, the CDR3 is TGTGCCAGCAGTTACTCGAGCGGGGAATCCTATAATTCACCCCTCCACTTT.

The rearrangement joins TRBV4-1 to TRBJ2-7; the match to TRBD1 covers 7 bases. This CDR3 has 14 amino acids. Trimming cost V 1 base and J 4 bases; bases outside gene matches: 4. Germline CDR1 and CDR2: MGHRA and YSYEKL. The CDR3 reads CASSQGAGGYEQYF. The DNA of the CDR3 is TGCGCCAGCAGCCAAGGCGCAGGGGGATACGAGCAGTACTTC.

V usage is TRBV9 and J usage is TRBJ1-1; possible D gene TRBD1, 6 bases. The V end was cut by 2 bases, the J end by 0 bases, with 23 bases between. In germline, CDR1 is SGDLS, CDR2 YYNGEE. The CDR3 is made up of 19 amino acids. CDR3 in DNA: TGTGCCAGCAGCGTTTCTATCAGGGGCCCCTTACCCTTGAACACTGAAGCTTTCTTT. Protein product: CASSVSIRGPLPLNTEAFF.

J is TRBJ2-7 and V is TRBV7-9; 13 nucleotides align to TRBD2. Unmatched junction bases numbered 6, after V lost 4 bases and J lost 0 bases. The CDR3 is 17 residues long. Germline CDR1 and CDR2: SEHNR and FQNEAQ (reference sequence). CDR3 in amino acids: CASSSGTSGESSYEQYF. CDR3 bases: TGTGCCAGCAGCTCAGGGACTAGCGGGGAGAGCTCCTACGAGCAGTACTTC. The variable domain in full, with the rest retrieved from reference TRBV7-9 and TRBJ2-7, is DTGVSQNPRHKITKRGQNVTFRCDPISEHNRLYWYRQTLGQGPEFLTYFQNEAQLEKSRLLSDRFSAERPKGSFSTLEIQRTEQGDSAMYLCASSSGTSGESSYEQYFGPGTRLTVT.

This clone appeared a single time. This rearrangement joins TRBV19 to TRBJ2-2; unclear D gene. V was cut by 2 bases and J by 1 base, with 8 bases left in between. CDR1 and CDR2 from the germline V gene are LNHDA and SQIVND (reference sequence). This CDR3 is 15 amino acids long. The DNA of the CDR3 is TGTGCCAGTAGTATATCCCACGGGAACACCGGGGAGCTGTTTTTT. Translating gives CASSISHGNTGELFF.

This chain joins TRBV11-2 and TRBJ1-3; possibly TRBD1 for D (6 bases). The CDR3 extends over 14 amino acids. The V end lost 5 bases, the J end lost 4 bases, and 12 bases lay between the germline ends. Germline V gives CDR1 SGHAT, CDR2 FQNNGV. Here the CDR3 reads CASSLRDTGNTIYF. In nucleotides, the CDR3 is TGTGCCAGCAGCCTCCGGGACACAGGAAACACCATATATTTT.

The V and J genes are TRBV4-3 and TRBJ2-7; 10 bases line up with TRBD1. V was pared by 0 bases and J by 3 bases, with 2 bases of the junction left unmatched. Germline V CDR1 and CDR2: LGHNA, YSLEER. CDR3 size: 15 residues. This chain's CDR3 is CASSQERTGGYEQYF. The CDR3 DNA follows: TGCGCCAGCAGCCAAGAGAGGACAGGGGGCTACGAGCAGTACTTC.

The chain links TRBV5-4 to TRBJ1-2; D perhaps matches TRBD1 (5 bases). Germline CDR1 and CDR2: SGHNT and YYREEE (reference sequence). The CDR3 runs 15 residues. V lost 3 bases, J lost 3 bases, and 15 bases lay in between. As DNA, the CDR3 is TGTGCCAGCAGCTGGGGCCCCCAAGGCGACTATGGCTACACCTTC. Residues: CASSWGPQGDYGYTF.

The rearrangement uses TRBV5-6 and TRBJ2-1; tentatively, D is TRBD1 (6 bases). Germline V CDR1 and CDR2: SGHDT, YYEEEE. The CDR3 contains 15 residues. V lost 4 bases and J 2 bases, leaving 13 bases between the germline ends. CDR3 protein: CASSRTARTYNEQFF. In DNA, the CDR3 is TGTGCCAGCAGCCGGACAGCGAGGACCTACAATGAGCAGTTCTTC. The full variable domain, its missing parts supplied by reference TRBV5-6 and TRBJ2-1, is DAGVTQSPTHLIKTRGQQVTLRCSPKSGHDTVSWYQQALGQGPQFIFQYYEEEERQRGNFPDRFSGHQFPNYSSELNVNALLLGDSALYLCASSRTARTYNEQFFGPGTRLTVL.

The genes are TRBV9 and TRBJ1-1; D gene uncertain. The CDR3 contains 16 residues. V dropped 0 bases and J dropped 8 bases, with 20 bases sitting between them. Germline CDR1 SGDLS, CDR2 YYNGEE. CDR3 protein: CASSVARDRAYPEAFF. The CDR3 DNA follows: TGTGCCAGCAGCGTAGCCCGGGATCGAGCTTACCCCGAAGCTTTCTTT.

The gene calls are TRBV7-3 and TRBJ2-2; possible D gene TRBD1, 6 bases. V was shortened by 2 bases and J by 0 bases, with 7 bases between the two germline ends. There are 15 residues in the CDR3. Looked up from germline, CDR1 is SGHTA and CDR2 is FQGTGA. The CDR3, as DNA: TGTGCCAGCAGCTTAGAGGGGGCGAACACCGGGGAGCTGTTTTTT. Translating gives CASSLEGANTGELFF.

The chain carries TRBV2 and TRBJ2-1; 8 bases agree with TRBD1. V shed 2 bases, J shed 0 bases, and the junction held 0 bases outside the gene matches. The CDR3 is 15 residues long. Germline-derived CDR1 and CDR2 are SNHLY and FYNNEI. The DNA for the CDR3 is TGTGCCAGCAGTGAACAGGGGGCCTCCTACAATGAGCAGTTCTTC. Amino acids: CASSEQGASYNEQFF.

This clone was seen once. This rearrangement joins TRBV3-1 (or the pseudogene TRBV3-2) to TRBJ2-7; 7 bases map to TRBD2. The germline V gene has CDR1 LGHDT and CDR2 YNNKEL (reference sequence). This CDR3 has 15 residues. Unmatched junction bases numbered 5, after V lost 1 base and J lost 2 bases. The CDR3 DNA reads as TGTGCCAGCAGCCAAGGTCTAGCGGTGGCCTACGAGCAGTACTTC. Translated, it gives CASSQGLAVAYEQYF.

The chain carries TRBV24-1 and TRBJ1-2; D is unclear. This CDR3 is built from 11 residues. V was cut by 4 bases and J by 8 bases, with 7 bases left in between. Germline V gene lookup returns CDR1 KGHDR and CDR2 SFDVKD. The CDR3 sequence: CATSDSVGYTF. The DNA of the CDR3 is TGTGCCACCAGTGACTCCGTAGGCTACACCTTC.

The chain has TRBV16 and TRBJ2-3; D possibly corresponds to TRBD2 (5 bases). CDR1 and CDR2 (germline): KGHSY, FQNENV. The length of the CDR3 is 14 residues. Trimming stripped 4 bases from V and 0 bases from J, with 8 bases between. The CDR3 reads CASSPRTSTDTQYF. As DNA, the CDR3 is TGTGCCAGCAGCCCACGGACTAGCACAGATACGCAGTATTTT.

V gene TRBV4-3 combines with J gene TRBJ1-4; possible D gene TRBD1, 5 bases. The CDR3 runs 16 residues. Between the trimmed V and J ends, which lost 0 bases and 2 bases, there was a span of 10 bases. The V gene's germline CDR1 is LGHNA and CDR2 YSLEER. The CDR3, as DNA: TGCGCCAGCAGCCAAGATAGTTGGGGCACTAATGAAAAACTGTTTTTT. Residues: CASSQDSWGTNEKLFF.

V gene TRBV28 combines with J gene TRBJ1-4; the D gene is possibly TRBD1 (6 bases). Germline CDR1 reads MDHEN; CDR2 reads SYDVKM. The germline V and J ends were trimmed by 6 bases and 5 bases, with 16 bases remaining between them. This CDR3 contains 15 residues. The CDR3 bases are TGTGCCAGCAGCCGTACGGGGGGGGCGAATGAAAAACTGTTTTTT. Protein: CASSRTGGANEKLFF.

V is TRBV23-1 and J is TRBJ2-5; TRBD1 agrees at 8 bases. TRBV23-1 is marked as an open reading frame, function uncertain. V shed 7 bases, J shed 5 bases, and the junction held 3 bases outside the gene matches. The CDR3 is 12 residues long. This chain's CDR3 is CASTDRGETQYF. The CDR3 DNA reads as TGCGCCAGCACCGACAGGGGTGAGACCCAGTACTTC.

The V call is TRBV7-9, the J call TRBJ2-5, with D possibly matching TRBD2 (5 bases). Germline loops: CDR1 SEHNR, CDR2 FQNEAQ (reference sequence). V was pared by 5 bases and J by 4 bases, with 14 bases between. The CDR3 has 14 amino acids. CDR3 DNA: TGTGCCAGCAGCCCGGTGGGGAGAGGAGAGACCCAGTACTTC. Translating it yields CASSPVGRGETQYF.

This clone has a handful of counts. This chain uses TRBV6-6 with TRBJ1-1; D call uncertain. The CDR3 covers 14 residues. Trimming removed 3 bases at V and 5 bases at J, with 13 bases between. Germline V lookup: CDR1 MNHNY, CDR2 SVGAGI (reference sequence). CDR3 loop: CASSYMRSGTEAFF. CDR3 bases: TGTGCCAGCAGTTATATGAGGTCGGGGACTGAAGCTTTCTTT.